The 23 T cell receptor beta chains below were found in one sample sequenced in a study of blood T cell repertoires in COVID-19. Profiling relied on immunoSEQ multiplex PCR, and the TCRdb table lists in-frame clones only, not all of them. Among hundreds of thousands of clones listed, about 83% were seen once. The material sequenced was PBMCs or T cells enriched from blood (not recorded which). The source is a woman aged 40 to 55 who had been exposed to COVID-19.

The V call is TRBV7-6, the J call TRBJ2-5; 9 nucleotides line up with TRBD1. CDR3 length: 14 amino acids. With V trimmed by 6 bases and J by 4 bases, 6 bases remained unmatched. Germline CDR1 reads SGHVS; CDR2 reads FNYEAQ. In nucleotides, the CDR3 is TGTGCCAGCAGTCGACAGGGGGTGGGAGAGACCCAGTACTTC. It specifies CASSRQGVGETQYF.

This clone was found once. This chain uses TRBV7-2 with TRBJ2-2; no clear D. The V end lost 1 base, the J end lost 0 bases, and 12 bases lay between the germline ends. The CDR3 covers 17 residues. CDR1 and CDR2 (germline): SGHTA, FQGNSA. The CDR3 is CASSLDLAVANTGELFF. The CDR3 region has the DNA TGTGCCAGCAGCTTAGATCTGGCGGTTGCGAACACCGGGGAGCTGTTTTTT.

Note on this clone: This specimen includes other DNA sequences encoding the same CDR3. The chain combines TRBV7-2 with TRBJ1-5; perhaps TRBD1 as D (6 bases). CDR3 length equals 15 residues. CDR1 and CDR2 (germline): SGHTA, FQGNSA. V lost 1 base and J 1 base, leaving 8 bases between the germline ends. CDR3 coding DNA: TGTGCCAGCAGCTTAGTCAGGGGAAGCAATCAGCCCCAGCATTTT. Translated: CASSLVRGSNQPQHF.

The chain uses TRBV11-2 and TRBJ1-2, with 8 bases matching TRBD1. The CDR3 contains 13 residues. Germline trimming cut 3 bases from V and 8 bases from J; bases unmatched to any gene: 5. Per germline, CDR1 SGHAT and CDR2 FQNNGV. The CDR3 DNA follows: TGTGCCAGCAGCTTTGACAGGGGAGAGGGCTACACCTTC. Encoded protein: CASSFDRGEGYTF.

The chain carries TRBV11-2 and TRBJ2-2; D gene ambiguous. Per germline, CDR1 SGHAT and CDR2 FQNNGV. Trimming took 2 bases from V and 0 from J, leaving 10 bases between them. This CDR3 region has 16 residues. This CDR3 reads CASSLLAGTNTGELFF. CDR3 DNA sequence: TGTGCCAGCAGCTTATTGGCAGGAACGAACACCGGGGAGCTGTTTTTT.

The rearrangement uses TRBV28 and TRBJ1-5; D possibly corresponds to TRBD1 (5 bases). There are 11 residues in the CDR3. The V gene's germline CDR1 is MDHEN and CDR2 SYDVKM. V lost 10 bases and J lost 5, with 9 bases in between. The CDR3 protein is CATRQYQPQHF. The CDR3 coding sequence is TGTGCCACCCGACAGTATCAGCCCCAGCATTTT.

The chain links TRBV29-1 to TRBJ1-2, with D possibly matching TRBD1 (6 bases). The CDR3 is made up of 13 amino acids. V lost 4 bases, J lost 8 bases, and 17 bases lay in between. Germline CDR1 is SQVTM and CDR2 is ANQGSEA. The CDR3 region is CSVVLETGRGYTF. CDR3 nucleotides: TGCAGCGTTGTCTTGGAGACAGGACGGGGCTACACCTTC.

The chain combines TRBV5-1 with TRBJ2-5; 12 bases fit TRBD2. Per germline, CDR1 SGHRS and CDR2 YFSETQ. The CDR3 runs 16 residues. Unmatched junction bases numbered 5, after V lost 2 bases and J lost 3 bases. The CDR3 coding sequence is TGCGCCAGCAGCTTTCTAGCGGGGGGGCATGAAGAGACCCAGTACTTC. Its protein is CASSFLAGGHEETQYF.

The chain links TRBV9 to TRBJ2-2; D is unresolved. This CDR3 has 14 amino acids. Germline CDR1 is SGDLS and CDR2 is YYNGEE. V was trimmed by 1 base and J by 3 bases, leaving 7 bases between them. The CDR3 bases are TGTGCCAGCAGCGTACTGTCCGACACCGGGGAGCTGTTTTTT. Its translation: CASSVLSDTGELFF.

The chain carries TRBV9 and TRBJ2-7; 8 nucleotides agree with TRBD2. The germline V gene encodes CDR1 SGDLS and CDR2 YYNGEE. The V segment lost 3 bases and the J segment 6 bases; nucleotides outside the gene matches: 14. The CDR3 is made up of 16 amino acids. DNA for the CDR3: TGTGCCAGCAGCGGAGCCGGGACTAGACTAATGGGCGAGCAGTACTTC. It yields the protein CASSGAGTRLMGEQYF.

This chain links TRBV13 with TRBJ1-2; D gene ambiguous. The germline V and J ends were trimmed by 4 bases and 1 base, with 22 bases remaining between them. The CDR3 consists of 18 residues. Germline-derived CDR1 and CDR2 are PRHDT and FYEKMQ (reference sequence). Here the CDR3 reads CASSWPSGPREGNYGYTF. DNA for the CDR3: TGTGCCAGCAGCTGGCCTTCCGGGCCCCGCGAGGGTAACTATGGCTACACCTTC.

CDR3 bases: TGTGCCAGCAGCTTACGTAAAATCGCGGGTGGCAATCAGCCCCAGCATTTT. Amino acids: CASSLRKIAGGNQPQHF. The gene calls are TRBV7-2 and TRBJ1-5; no definite D call. CDR1 SGHTA and CDR2 FQGNSA come from the germline V gene. The ends were cut back, 2 bases at V and 2 bases at J, with 16 bases in the middle. The CDR3 loop spans 17 amino acids.

The CDR3 spells CASSTHAPYEQYF. The CDR3 DNA is TGTGCCAGCAGCACTCATGCCCCCTACGAGCAGTACTTC. The chain carries TRBV11-2 and TRBJ2-7, with D uncertain. CDR1 is SGHAT and CDR2 is FQNNGV in the germline V gene. V shed 5 bases and J shed 2 bases, with 10 bases lying between them. This CDR3 is 13 amino acids long. The complete variable domain, with remaining parts taken from reference TRBV11-2 and TRBJ2-7, reads EAGVAQSPRYKIIEKRQSVAFWCNPISGHATLYWYQQILGQGPKLLIQFQNNGVVDDSQLPKDRFSAERLKGVDSTLKIQPAKLEDSAVYLCASSTHAPYEQYFGPGTRLTVT.

The CDR3 here is CASSYSGQQETQYF. The DNA of the CDR3 is TGTGCCAGCAGTTACTCGGGACAGCAAGAGACCCAGTACTTC. The rearrangement joins TRBV6-5 to TRBJ2-5; 7 bases fit TRBD1. This CDR3 has 14 residues. Germline assignment: CDR1 MNHEY and CDR2 SVGAGI. After removal of 0 bases from V and 2 bases from J, the junction contained 0 bases not matched to a gene.

In this sample, this clone turned up once. This chain connects TRBV7-9 to TRBJ1-4; D gene ambiguous. This CDR3 region has 16 residues. V was shortened by 7 bases and J by 7 bases, with 22 bases between the two germline ends. Germline loops: CDR1 SEHNR, CDR2 FQNEAQ (reference sequence). CDR3 sequence (DNA): TGTGCCAGCACCCCTTTTGTGGGGTTTGGAGGTGAAAAACTGTTTTTT. Encoded protein: CASTPFVGFGGEKLFF.

V is TRBV7-2 and J is TRBJ2-1, with TRBD1 matching over 7 bases. The germline CDR1 and CDR2 sequences are SGHTA and FQGNSA. The CDR3 contains 15 residues. V shed 4 bases, J shed 2 bases, and the junction held 5 bases outside the gene matches. CDR3 in DNA: TGTGCCAGCAGCTCCAACAGGGGAGCCTACAATGAGCAGTTCTTC. Translation: CASSSNRGAYNEQFF.

The chain links TRBV11-2 to TRBJ2-3, with 12 nucleotides matching TRBD2. Germline V gene data show CDR1 as SGHAT and CDR2 as FQNNGV. The V segment lost 0 bases and the J segment 6 bases; nucleotides outside the gene matches: 10. This CDR3 contains 18 residues. CDR3 DNA: TGTGCCAGCAGCTTAGATCTCCACCTAGCGGGGGGGCGGGATACGCAGTATTTT. Protein product: CASSLDLHLAGGRDTQYF. The entire variable domain, with the rest obtained from reference TRBV11-2 and TRBJ2-3, is as follows: EAGVAQSPRYKIIEKRQSVAFWCNPISGHATLYWYQQILGQGPKLLIQFQNNGVVDDSQLPKDRFSAERLKGVDSTLKIQPAKLEDSAVYLCASSLDLHLAGGRDTQYFGPGTRLTVL.

The rearrangement uses TRBV5-1 and TRBJ1-1, with D possibly being TRBD1 (5 bases). V dropped 1 base and J dropped 5 bases, with 15 bases sitting between them. The CDR3 is 15 residues long. Looked up from germline, CDR1 is SGHRS and CDR2 is YFSETQ. The CDR3, as DNA: TGCGCCAGCAGCTTGTACTCGGGGGGAGCGACTGAAGCTTTCTTT. Translation gives CASSLYSGGATEAFF.

V is TRBV5-1 and J is TRBJ2-2, with TRBD2 identical over 10 bases. The J segment lost 6 bases and the V segment lost 4 bases, leaving 6 bases of the junction unmatched. The CDR3 sequence is 15 residues long. The germline V gene encodes CDR1 SGHRS and CDR2 YFSETQ. CDR3: CASSTIAGGSGELFF. For the CDR3, the DNA is TGCGCCAGCAGCACAATAGCGGGGGGCTCCGGGGAGCTGTTTTTT.

The rearrangement links TRBV3-1 (or the pseudogene TRBV3-2) to TRBJ2-5; 12 nucleotides agree with TRBD2. The CDR3 extends over 18 amino acids. The J segment lost 2 bases and the V segment lost 0 bases, leaving 7 bases of the junction unmatched. The germline CDR1 and CDR2 sequences are LGHDT and YNNKEL (reference sequence). The chain's CDR3 is CASSQDPIGLAGQETQYF. CDR3 nucleotide sequence: TGTGCCAGCAGCCAAGATCCTATAGGACTAGCGGGGCAAGAGACCCAGTACTTC.

The chain couples TRBV5-1 to TRBJ2-7; no clear D. The germline gives CDR1 SGHRS, CDR2 YFSETQ. The CDR3 spans 14 residues. V dropped 4 bases and J dropped 2 bases, with 13 bases sitting between them. CDR3 DNA: TGCGCCAGCAGCCCCGACTCTTCTGCCTACGAGCAGTACTTC. This translates into CASSPDSSAYEQYF.

The V call is TRBV5-6, the J call TRBJ1-1, with a weak D call TRBD1 (6 bases). The CDR3 has 14 residues. Trimming pared 2 bases from V and 5 bases from J, leaving 13 bases between. Germline V gene sequence: CDR1 SGHDT, CDR2 YYEEEE. The CDR3 sequence: CASSFYREGTEAFF. CDR3 nucleotides: TGTGCCAGCAGCTTCTACAGGGAGGGGACTGAAGCTTTCTTT.

The CDR3 sequence is CSVPTGGTGTKAFF. The CDR3 DNA sequence: TGCAGCGTTCCCACTGGTGGGACAGGCACAAAAGCTTTCTTT. This chain joins TRBV29-1 and TRBJ1-1; 8 bases align to TRBD1. The germline V gene has CDR1 SQVTM and CDR2 ANQGSEA. The CDR3 runs 14 residues. Trimming took 5 bases from V and 9 from J; bases not matched to a gene: 14.